These 8 T cell receptor beta chains originate from one sample sequenced in a study of shared clonotypes between healthy human individuals. Generated by immunoSEQ multiplex PCR, the TCRdb table keeps only in-frame clones and is missing some. Among 2 million to 2.5 million clones listed, 80% to 95% were seen once. The material sequenced was naive CD4+ T cells from PBMCs. Described subset: CD45RA+ positively selected. These receptors all stem from a man between 18 and 35 years old in good health. Some clones in this sample may be carry-over from other donors' samples.

The genes are TRBV10-3 and TRBJ1-2; possibly TRBD1 for D (5 bases). Trimming took 0 bases from V and 7 from J, leaving 21 bases between them. This CDR3 comprises 17 residues. The germline V gene has CDR1 ENHRY and CDR2 SYGVKD. DNA for the CDR3: TGTGCCATCAGTGAGTCTGCGGGGACCCCTGCGCGGGGTGGCTACACCTTC. Translation: CAISESAGTPARGGYTF.

The chain has TRBV30 and TRBJ2-1; no definite D call. The germline CDR1 and CDR2 sequences are GTSNPN and SVGIG (reference sequence). The CDR3 loop spans 14 amino acids. The V end lost 0 bases, the J end lost 11 bases, and 17 bases lay between the germline ends. Written as DNA, the CDR3 is TGTGCCTGGAGTGTACAAGGCAGTTCTCATCAGCAGTTCTTC. Protein sequence: CAWSVQGSSHQQFF.

V usage is TRBV18 and J usage is TRBJ2-2; D might be TRBD2 (6 bases). The CDR3 loop spans 14 amino acids. With 1 base removed from V and 4 bases from J, the gap between germline ends came to 7 bases. Germline V gene sequence: CDR1 KGHSH, CDR2 LQKENI. Here the CDR3 reads CASSPQTSTGELFF. The CDR3 DNA reads as TGTGCCAGCTCACCACAGACTAGCACCGGGGAGCTGTTTTTT.

This chain joins TRBV19 and TRBJ1-1; possible D gene TRBD1, 6 bases. Germline V gene sequence: CDR1 LNHDA, CDR2 SQIVND (reference sequence). V lost 6 bases, J lost 1 base, and 12 bases lay in between. This CDR3 has 14 amino acids. In DNA, the CDR3 is TGTGCCAGTAGGGATGGACAGACGAACACTGAAGCTTTCTTT. The encoded protein is CASRDGQTNTEAFF. The whole variable domain, remainder taken from reference TRBV19 and TRBJ1-1, is DGGITQSPKYLFRKEGQNVTLSCEQNLNHDAMYWYRQDPGQGLRLIYYSQIVNDFQKGDIAEGYSVSREKKESFPLTVTSAQKNPTAFYLCASRDGQTNTEAFFGQGTRLTVV.

The gene calls are TRBV7-9 and TRBJ2-7, with TRBD1 identical over 8 bases. With V trimmed by 5 bases and J by 5 bases, 8 bases remained unmatched. Per the germline V gene, CDR1 is SEHNR and CDR2 is FQNEAQ (reference sequence). This CDR3 contains 14 residues. This CDR3 reads CASSPRRTGNEQYF. The CDR3 DNA follows: TGTGCCAGCAGCCCCCGCCGGACAGGGAACGAGCAGTACTTC.

The genes are TRBV4-2 and TRBJ2-5, with D tentatively TRBD1 (6 bases). V was pared by 2 bases and J by 2 bases, with 12 bases between. There are 15 residues in the CDR3. Germline CDR1 reads LGHNA; CDR2 reads YNFKEQ. CDR3 in amino acids: CASSQSTGYQETQYF. CDR3 DNA: TGTGCCAGCAGCCAATCCACAGGGTATCAAGAGACCCAGTACTTC.

The chain employs TRBV18 and TRBJ1-2, with 9 bases identical to TRBD1. The CDR3 is 13 residues long. Germline CDR1 reads KGHSH; CDR2 reads LQKENI. The V segment lost 3 bases and the J segment 10 bases; nucleotides outside the gene matches: 6. The DNA for the CDR3 is TGTGCCAGCTCACCCAGGACAGGGGAGCTCTACACCTTC. Translating it yields CASSPRTGELYTF.

The J gene is TRBJ2-5, the V gene TRBV5-1, with 8 bases that match TRBD1. The junction had 9 bases not matched to a gene; V was cut back by 0 bases and J by 5 bases. CDR1 is SGHRS and CDR2 is YFSETQ in the germline V gene. This CDR3 spans 16 amino acids. The CDR3 spells CASSLGGSGGRETQYF. The CDR3 DNA is TGCGCCAGCAGCTTGGGGGGCTCAGGGGGCCGGGAGACCCAGTACTTC. Full variable domain (remainder filled in from reference TRBV5-1 and TRBJ2-5): KAGVTQTPRYLIKTRGQQVTLSCSPISGHRSVSWYQQTPGQGLQFLFEYFSETQRNKGNFPGRFSGRQFSNSRSEMNVSTLELGDSALYLCASSLGGSGGRETQYFGPGTRLLVL.